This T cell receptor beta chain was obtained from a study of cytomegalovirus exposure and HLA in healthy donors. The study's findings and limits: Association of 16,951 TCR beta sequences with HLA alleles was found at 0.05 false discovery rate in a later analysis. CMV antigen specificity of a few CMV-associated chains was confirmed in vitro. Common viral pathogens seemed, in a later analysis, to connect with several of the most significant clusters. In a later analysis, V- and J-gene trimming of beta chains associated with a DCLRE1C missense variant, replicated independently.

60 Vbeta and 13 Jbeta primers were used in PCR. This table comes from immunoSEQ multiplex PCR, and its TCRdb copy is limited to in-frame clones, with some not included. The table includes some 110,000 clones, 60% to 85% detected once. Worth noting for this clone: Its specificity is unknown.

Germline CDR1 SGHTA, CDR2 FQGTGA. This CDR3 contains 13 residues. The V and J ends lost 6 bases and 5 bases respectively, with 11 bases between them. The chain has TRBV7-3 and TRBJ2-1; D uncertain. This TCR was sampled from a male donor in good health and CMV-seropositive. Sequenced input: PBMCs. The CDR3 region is CASSPRYNNEQFF. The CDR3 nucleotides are TGTGCCAGCAGTCCGCGTTATAACAATGAGCAGTTCTTC.